The 30 T cell receptor beta chains presented below share a single source sample, sequenced in a study of cytomegalovirus exposure and HLA in healthy donors. The PCR was carried out with 60 Vbeta primers and 13 Jbeta primers. Repertoires were generated with immunoSEQ multiplex PCR, while TCRdb's copy carries only in-frame clones and drops some. The data contain some 120,000 clones, about 81% of them singletons. The specimen was PBMCs. The receptor source for this set is a man aged 35-49 years in good health and CMV-seronegative.

CDR3 loop: CASSYGAGGMGGELFF. CDR3 nucleotides: TGTGCCAGCAGTTACGGGGCTGGCGGGATGGGCGGGGAGCTGTTTTTT. The chain recombines TRBV6-5 with TRBJ2-2; D is perhaps TRBD2 (6 bases). The CDR3 loop spans 16 amino acids. Germline values: CDR1 MNHEY, CDR2 SVGAGI. V dropped 2 bases and J dropped 7 bases, with 17 bases sitting between them.

The chain links TRBV6-5 to TRBJ1-5; no clear D gene. Germline V lookup: CDR1 MNHEY, CDR2 SVGAGI. Trimming removed 4 bases from V and 6 bases from J, with 16 bases in between. The CDR3 runs to 15 residues. For the CDR3, the DNA is TGTGCCAGCAGTTCCACTGGCGGTTTCGGTCAGCCCCAGCATTTT. Protein: CASSSTGGFGQPQHF.

The chain is built from TRBV4-3 and TRBJ1-1; possible D gene TRBD1, 6 bases. V was pared by 3 bases and J by 1 base, with 9 bases between. Germline values: CDR1 LGHNA, CDR2 YSLEER. The CDR3 sequence is 14 residues long. CDR3 in DNA: TGCGCCAGCAGCCACGGGACACGGAACACTGAAGCTTTCTTT. Translating gives CASSHGTRNTEAFF.

V is TRBV7-9 and J is TRBJ2-5, with a possible D match to TRBD1 (6 bases). This CDR3 has 15 amino acids. The V end was cut by 5 bases, the J end by 5 bases, with 18 bases between. Germline V lookup: CDR1 SEHNR, CDR2 FQNEAQ (reference sequence). Written as DNA, the CDR3 is TGTGCCAGCAGCCACCCTGGACAGCCCAGGGAGACCCAGTACTTC. Translated, it gives CASSHPGQPRETQYF.

This chain joins TRBV5-1 and TRBJ2-2, with D possibly TRBD2 on 5 matching bases. Looked up from germline, CDR1 is SGHRS and CDR2 is YFSETQ. This CDR3 is 16 amino acids long. Trimming removed 1 base at V and 7 bases at J, with 17 bases between. The CDR3 is CASSLRAAGTSGELFF. The CDR3 nucleotides are TGCGCCAGCAGCTTGCGGGCAGCTGGAACTAGCGGGGAGCTGTTTTTT.

This clone was seen more than once but under ten times. V is TRBV6-4 and J is TRBJ1-2; weak D call: TRBD1 (5 bases). There are 13 residues in the CDR3. CDR1 is MRHNA, CDR2 SNTAGT, per germline. V was shortened by 0 bases and J by 4 bases, with 6 bases between the two germline ends. CDR3 DNA sequence: TGTGCCAGCAGTGACTCAAGGGGCTATGGCTACACCTTC. Amino acid sequence: CASSDSRGYGYTF.

The chain employs TRBV18 and TRBJ1-2, with D unclear. The CDR3 has 14 residues. V lost 2 bases to trimming and J lost 2 bases, with 9 bases between them. Looked up from germline, CDR1 is KGHSH and CDR2 is LQKENI. The CDR3: CASSPGDNNYGYTF. CDR3 DNA sequence: TGTGCCAGCTCACCAGGCGACAACAACTATGGCTACACCTTC. Combining the CDR3 with reference TRBV18 and TRBJ1-2 gives the whole variable domain NAGVMQNPRHLVRRRGQEARLRCSPMKGHSHVYWYRQLPEEGLKFMVYLQKENIIDESGMPKERFSAEFPKEGPSILRIQQVVRGDSAAYFCASSPGDNNYGYTFGSGTRLTVV.

The CDR3: CASSSTQGPKGYTF. The CDR3 nucleotides are TGCGCCAGCAGCTCGACCCAGGGGCCAAAAGGCTACACCTTC. The V gene is TRBV5-1, the J gene TRBJ1-2; TRBD1 is a possible D gene (6 bases). Deletions cut 3 bases from V and 8 bases from J, with 17 bases between. The germline V gene encodes CDR1 SGHRS and CDR2 YFSETQ. The CDR3 extends over 14 amino acids.

The rearrangement uses TRBV10-1 and TRBJ1-1; no definite D call. This CDR3 has 12 residues. From germline, CDR1 is WNHNN and CDR2 SYGVQD (reference sequence). Trimming shortened V by 6 bases and J by 1 base, and 6 bases separated the two germline ends. In nucleotides, the CDR3 is TGCGCCAGCAGACAGCCGAACACTGAAGCTTTCTTT. Translated, it gives CASRQPNTEAFF.

The V gene is TRBV7-2, the J gene TRBJ2-1; the match to TRBD1 covers 8 bases. The junction had 2 bases not matched to a gene; V was cut back by 3 bases and J by 1 base. The CDR3 sequence is 15 residues long. CDR1 is SGHTA, CDR2 FQGNSA, per germline. CDR3 DNA sequence: TGTGCCAGCAGCTTTACAGGGGGATCCTACAATGAGCAGTTCTTC. It encodes CASSFTGGSYNEQFF.

This rearrangement joins TRBV6-5 to TRBJ1-1, with D hard to call. The CDR3 length is 14 residues. Trimming stripped 5 bases from V and 5 bases from J, with 15 bases between. CDR1 is MNHEY, CDR2 SVGAGI, per germline. CDR3 sequence: CASSEREYGTEAFF. CDR3 bases: TGTGCCAGCAGTGAAAGGGAGTACGGGACTGAAGCTTTCTTT.

The DNA of the CDR3 is TGTGCCAGCAGCGTAGTGGTAGCGGGGGGGGAGCAGTTCTTC. This encodes CASSVVVAGGEQFF. This chain links TRBV9 with TRBJ2-1, with 11 bases that match TRBD2. Germline assignment: CDR1 SGDLS and CDR2 YYNGEE. Germline trimming cut 0 bases from V and 10 bases from J; bases unmatched to any gene: 3. The CDR3 has 14 amino acids.

In its sample, this clone was seen a few times. The rearrangement joins TRBV18 to TRBJ2-3; 10 bases are shared with TRBD2. Germline values: CDR1 KGHSH, CDR2 LQKENI. CDR3 length: 16 residues. V was pared by 2 bases and J by 1 base, with 3 bases of the junction left unmatched. Here the CDR3 DNA reads TGTGCCAGCTCACCAAGCGGGACTAGCGGCACAGATACGCAGTATTTT. It specifies CASSPSGTSGTDTQYF. Based on the CDR3 plus reference TRBV18 and TRBJ2-3, the full variable domain is NAGVMQNPRHLVRRRGQEARLRCSPMKGHSHVYWYRQLPEEGLKFMVYLQKENIIDESGMPKERFSAEFPKEGPSILRIQQVVRGDSAAYFCASSPSGTSGTDTQYFGPGTRLTVL.

The J gene is TRBJ2-7, the V gene TRBV19; 12 bases are shared with TRBD1. This CDR3 comprises 16 residues. Looked up from germline, CDR1 is LNHDA and CDR2 is SQIVND (reference sequence). J was trimmed by 6 bases and V by 1 base; bases with no gene match: 7. CDR3 bases: TGTGCCAGTAGTATAGCGGGACAGGGGGCAGAGTGCGAGCAGTACTTC. Translated, it gives CASSIAGQGAECEQYF.

The chain carries TRBV25-1 and TRBJ2-2; 7 bases agree with TRBD2. CDR3 size: 15 residues. V lost 8 bases, J lost 5 bases, and 11 bases stayed unmatched. CDR1 is MGHDK and CDR2 is SYGVNS in the germline V gene. The CDR3 DNA reads TGTGCCAGCTCAGCTCGGACCGGGGGGACCGGGGAGCTGTTTTTT. As protein: CASSARTGGTGELFF.

This clone came up once. The genes are TRBV30 and TRBJ1-2, with TRBD1 as a possible D gene (6 bases). CDR3 length equals 13 residues. Trimming left V 0 bases short and J 8 bases short, with 13 bases between. Germline-derived CDR1 and CDR2 are GTSNPN and SVGIG (reference sequence). CDR3 sequence (DNA): TGTGCCTGGAGTGTACAGGGCCTTGGGGGCTACACCTTC. Encoded protein: CAWSVQGLGGYTF.

The chain couples TRBV5-1 to TRBJ2-1; D gene ambiguous. The CDR3 has 14 residues. Germline CDR1 SGHRS, CDR2 YFSETQ. V shed 1 base and J shed 10 bases, with 15 bases lying between them. The CDR3, as DNA: TGCGCCAGCAGCTTGAGAACATCCCCCTCAGAGCAGTTCTTC. Its translation is CASSLRTSPSEQFF.

The CDR3 loop is CASSQLWGAGGTEAFF. CDR3 in DNA: TGCGCCAGCAGCCAACTATGGGGGGCGGGGGGCACTGAAGCTTTCTTT. This sequence joins TRBV4-1 and TRBJ1-1; D possibly corresponds to TRBD1 (6 bases). The germline CDR1 and CDR2 sequences are MGHRA and YSYEKL. The CDR3 has 16 amino acids. Trimming shortened V by 2 bases and J by 4 bases, and 17 bases separated the two germline ends.

Concerning this clone: The sample contains more than one DNA sequence encoding this CDR3. The CDR3 nucleotides read TGCGCCAGCAGCCAAGTCAGGGTCACCGGGGAGCTGTTTTTT. Translated, it gives CASSQVRVTGELFF. V gene TRBV4-3 combines with J gene TRBJ2-2; D is possibly TRBD1 (5 bases). The V and J ends lost 1 base and 4 bases respectively, with 7 bases between them. Germline V gene sequence: CDR1 LGHNA, CDR2 YSLEER. CDR3 length: 14 residues.

V usage is TRBV6-5 and J usage is TRBJ2-1; 9 bases are a match to TRBD2. This CDR3 region has 16 residues. The germline V gene encodes CDR1 MNHEY and CDR2 SVGAGI. With V trimmed by 1 base and J by 2 bases, 3 bases remained unmatched. The CDR3 bases are TGTGCCAGCAGTTACTTTGCGGGGGGGCCCTACAATGAGCAGTTCTTC. This translates into CASSYFAGGPYNEQFF.

The rearrangement links TRBV27 to TRBJ2-4; 10 positions match TRBD2. Germline CDR1 reads MNHEY; CDR2 reads SMNVEV (reference sequence). CDR3 length: 15 amino acids. Trimming removed 8 bases from V and 8 bases from J; junction bases left unmatched: 12. The CDR3 DNA sequence: TGTGCCAGCTCCTTAAGGCTAGCGGGGGAGTACATTCAGTACTTC. Protein product: CASSLRLAGEYIQYF.

The rearrangement links TRBV7-9 to TRBJ1-2; 11 nucleotides agree with TRBD1. V lost 0 bases and J lost 6; bases outside the gene matches: 3. The CDR3 covers 15 residues. From germline, CDR1 is SEHNR and CDR2 FQNEAQ (reference sequence). CDR3 sequence reads: CASSLAGTGGDGYTF. Written as DNA, the CDR3 is TGTGCCAGCAGCTTAGCTGGGACAGGGGGTGATGGCTACACCTTC.

J is TRBJ1-5 and V is TRBV5-1; 7 bases align to TRBD1. Germline CDR1 is SGHRS and CDR2 is YFSETQ. The CDR3 is made up of 14 amino acids. V dropped 4 bases and J dropped 1; count of bases not matched to a gene: 2. Here the CDR3 DNA reads TGCGCCAGCAGCAAGGACAGGAGCAATCAGCCCCAGCATTTT. This sequence encodes CASSKDRSNQPQHF.

The genes are TRBV29-1 and TRBJ2-1, with TRBD1 matching over 10 bases. Germline V lookup: CDR1 SQVTM, CDR2 ANQGSEA. This CDR3 is 13 amino acids long. J lost 4 bases, V lost 4 bases, and 1 base had no gene match. The CDR3 loop reads CSVAGQGYNEQFF. The CDR3, as DNA: TGCAGCGTTGCGGGACAGGGGTACAATGAGCAGTTCTTC.

This chain joins TRBV12-5 and TRBJ1-1, with TRBD1 as a possible D gene (6 bases). This CDR3 contains 19 residues. In germline, CDR1 is LGHNT, CDR2 FRNRAP. Trimming left V 3 bases short and J 1 base short, with 24 bases between. The CDR3 region has the DNA TGTGCTAGTGGTTTCTGGGGTGTGAGAACAGGGCTTTCGAACACTGAAGCTTTCTTT. It yields the protein CASGFWGVRTGLSNTEAFF.

This chain links TRBV9 with TRBJ1-1, with no clear D. The CDR3 sequence is 15 residues long. Germline CDR1 SGDLS, CDR2 YYNGEE. The ends were cut back, 0 bases at V and 1 base at J, with 10 bases in the middle. CDR3 DNA: TGTGCCAGCAGCGTAGCATTTGAGAGGAACACTGAAGCTTTCTTT. Protein sequence: CASSVAFERNTEAFF.

This chain connects TRBV9 to TRBJ2-6; D is undetermined. The CDR3 has 17 residues. With 4 bases removed from V and 4 bases from J, the gap between germline ends came to 18 bases. Germline assignment: CDR1 SGDLS and CDR2 YYNGEE. CDR3 protein: CASSLAGPATGANVLTF. DNA of the CDR3: TGTGCCAGCAGCTTAGCCGGTCCGGCGACAGGGGCCAACGTCCTGACTTTC. Full variable domain (rest looked up from reference TRBV9 and TRBJ2-6): DSGVTQTPKHLITATGQRVTLRCSPRSGDLSVYWYQQSLDQGLQFLIQYYNGEERAKGNILERFSAQQFPDLHSELNLSSLELGDSALYFCASSLAGPATGANVLTFGAGSRLTVL.

This clone was seen a few times. This rearrangement joins TRBV6-6 to TRBJ1-3; the D gene is possibly TRBD1 (6 bases). Between the trimmed V and J ends, which lost 7 bases and 4 bases, there was a span of 14 bases. CDR1 and CDR2 from the germline V gene are MNHNY and SVGAGI (reference sequence). This CDR3 is 14 amino acids long. The CDR3 is CASTIQGGGNTIYF. The CDR3 DNA reads TGTGCCAGCACCATACAGGGCGGCGGAAACACCATATATTTT.

This rearrangement joins TRBV9 to TRBJ1-2; D uncertain. Germline V gives CDR1 SGDLS, CDR2 YYNGEE. V was cut by 3 bases and J by 2 bases, with 5 bases left in between. CDR3 length equals 12 residues. The CDR3 loop reads CASSEENYGYTF. The CDR3 DNA follows: TGTGCCAGCAGCGAGGAGAACTATGGCTACACCTTC.

The V gene is TRBV7-2, the J gene TRBJ2-1; D is possibly TRBD1 (6 bases). Between the trimmed V and J ends, which lost 3 bases and 6 bases, there was a span of 12 bases. Germline CDR1 and CDR2: SGHTA and FQGNSA. The CDR3 length is 14 residues. CDR3 in amino acids: CASSFDRQVNEQFF. The DNA of the CDR3 is TGTGCCAGCAGCTTTGATAGACAGGTCAATGAGCAGTTCTTC. The variable domain in full, with the rest retrieved from reference TRBV7-2 and TRBJ2-1, is GAGVSQSPSNKVTEKGKDVELRCDPISGHTALYWYRQSLGQGLEFLIYFQGNSAPDKSGLPSDRFSAERTGGSVSTLTIQRTQQEDSAVYLCASSFDRQVNEQFFGPGTRLTVL.